The clone carrying this T cell receptor (beta chain) has just one count. Its specificity is unknown. This specimen belongs to a study of cytomegalovirus exposure and HLA in healthy donors. This table comes from immunoSEQ multiplex PCR, and its TCRdb copy is limited to in-frame clones, with some not included. The profile shows 250,000 to 300,000 clones, almost 90% of them singletons. Regarding the study as a whole: As confirmed in vitro, a few CMV-associated chains were specific for CMV antigens. The study flagged some 170 TCR beta chains as cytomegalovirus-associated.

The germline CDR1 and CDR2 sequences are SEHNR and FQNEAQ (reference sequence). After removal of 5 bases from V and 13 bases from J, the junction contained 10 bases not matched to a gene. This CDR3 has 12 residues. This TCR was sampled from a woman under 30 in good health and CMV-seronegative. Sequenced sample: PBMCs. The rearrangement joins TRBV7-9 to TRBJ1-1; 7 nucleotides match TRBD1. The CDR3: CASSQGTGVVFF. CDR3 nucleotide sequence: TGTGCCAGCAGCCAGGGTACAGGGGTTGTTTTCTTT.